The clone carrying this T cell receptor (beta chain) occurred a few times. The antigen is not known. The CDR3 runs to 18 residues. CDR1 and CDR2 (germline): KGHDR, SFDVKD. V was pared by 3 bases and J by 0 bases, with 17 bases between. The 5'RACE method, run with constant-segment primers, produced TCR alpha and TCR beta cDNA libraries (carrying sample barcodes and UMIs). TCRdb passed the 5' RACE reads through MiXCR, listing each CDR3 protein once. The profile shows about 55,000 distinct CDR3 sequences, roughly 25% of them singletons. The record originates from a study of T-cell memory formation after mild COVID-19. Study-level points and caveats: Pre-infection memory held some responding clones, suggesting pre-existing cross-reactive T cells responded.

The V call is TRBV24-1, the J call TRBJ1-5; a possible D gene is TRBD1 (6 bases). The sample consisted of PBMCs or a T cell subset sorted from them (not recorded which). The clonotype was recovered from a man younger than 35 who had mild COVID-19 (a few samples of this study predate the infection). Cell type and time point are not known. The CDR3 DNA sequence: TGTGCCACCAGTGATGCACGGGACGGGGGCTATAGCAATCAGCCCCAGCATTTT. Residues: CATSDARDGGYSNQPQHF.